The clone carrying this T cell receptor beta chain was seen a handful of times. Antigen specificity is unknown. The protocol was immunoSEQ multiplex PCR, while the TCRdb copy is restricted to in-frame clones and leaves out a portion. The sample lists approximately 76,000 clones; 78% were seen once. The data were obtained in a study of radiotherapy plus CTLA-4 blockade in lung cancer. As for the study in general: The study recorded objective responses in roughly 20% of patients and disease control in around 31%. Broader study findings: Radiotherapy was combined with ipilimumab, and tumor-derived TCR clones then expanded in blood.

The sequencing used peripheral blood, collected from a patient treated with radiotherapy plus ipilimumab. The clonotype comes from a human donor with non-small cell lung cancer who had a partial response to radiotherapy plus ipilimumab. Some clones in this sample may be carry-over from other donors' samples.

As DNA, the CDR3 is TGTGCCAGCAGTATAGACAGGGACTATGGCTACACCTTC. This gives the protein CASSIDRDYGYTF. This chain joins TRBV28 and TRBJ1-2, with 7 bases fitting TRBD1. The CDR3 has 13 residues. V trimming: 5 bases; J trimming: 3 bases; junction bases outside the gene matches: 3. Germline V gene sequence: CDR1 MDHEN, CDR2 SYDVKM.